The 31 T cell receptor beta chains below were found in one sample sequenced in a study of OX40 agonist ivuxolimab in advanced cancers. Clones were read by immunoSEQ multiplex PCR, and TCRdb kept only the in-frame ones, dropping some. The sample has approximately 130,000 clones, over 75% seen once; the top ten hold less than 1.1%. This material consisted of CD4+ or CD8+ T cells sorted from blood, taken in a trial of the OX40 agonist ivuxolimab. All receptors derive from an adult with an advanced solid tumor such as melanoma, head and neck, liver or kidney cancer.

The J gene is TRBJ2-2, the V gene TRBV6-5, with 10 bases lining up with TRBD2. The CDR3 spans 14 residues. V lost 7 bases to trimming and J lost 6 bases; unmatched junction nucleotides: 5. In germline, CDR1 is MNHEY, CDR2 SVGAGI. Written as DNA, the CDR3 is TGTGCCAGCACTTCTAGCGGGAGTCCCGGGGAGCTGTTTTTT. This encodes CASTSSGSPGELFF.

This clone has only one observation. V and J are TRBV6-5 and TRBJ2-7; 9 nucleotides align to TRBD2. CDR3 length: 16 amino acids. Losses at the gene ends were 0 bases for V and 6 bases for J; bases not matched to a gene: 9. CDR1 is MNHEY, CDR2 SVGAGI, per germline. The CDR3 here is CASSYSGASGALEQYF. CDR3 DNA sequence: TGTGCCAGCAGTTACTCGGGGGCTAGCGGGGCTCTCGAGCAGTACTTC.

The rearrangement joins TRBV5-1 to TRBJ2-3, with D perhaps TRBD1 (5 bases). Trimming left V 3 bases short and J 0 bases short, with 8 bases between. The CDR3 spans 14 residues. CDR1 and CDR2 (germline): SGHRS, YFSETQ. This CDR3 reads CASSSDISTDTQYF. CDR3 DNA: TGCGCCAGCAGCTCGGACATTAGCACAGATACGCAGTATTTT.

The chain has TRBV5-1 and TRBJ1-5; D is uncertain. Germline V gene data show CDR1 as SGHRS and CDR2 as YFSETQ. The CDR3 spans 13 residues. V was cut by 2 bases and J by 5 bases, with 8 bases left in between. The CDR3 region is CASSFTFDQPQHF. CDR3 sequence (DNA): TGCGCCAGCAGCTTTACCTTTGATCAGCCCCAGCATTTT.

The chain recombines TRBV7-8 with TRBJ1-5, with TRBD1 as a possible D gene (6 bases). V was shortened by 2 bases and J by 4 bases, with 12 bases between the two germline ends. The CDR3 covers 15 residues. Per the germline V gene, CDR1 is SGHVS and CDR2 is FQNEAQ. The CDR3 here is CASSLQGGENQPQHF. CDR3 nucleotide sequence: TGTGCCAGCAGCTTACAAGGGGGTGAAAATCAGCCCCAGCATTTT.

V and J are TRBV6-5 and TRBJ2-5; TRBD1 matches at 8 bases. This CDR3 spans 13 amino acids. Per the germline V gene, CDR1 is MNHEY and CDR2 is SVGAGI. V trimming: 10 bases; J trimming: 0 bases; junction bases outside the gene matches: 4. This CDR3 is CATRTGYQETQYF. The CDR3, as DNA: TGTGCCACCCGGACAGGGTACCAAGAGACCCAGTACTTC.

This chain connects TRBV6-4 to TRBJ1-1; no clear D gene. From germline, CDR1 is MRHNA and CDR2 SNTAGT. CDR3 size: 17 residues. Trimming pared 7 bases from V and 0 bases from J, leaving 21 bases between. The CDR3 loop is CASNLSREVPMNTEAFF. In DNA, the CDR3 is TGTGCCAGCAATCTCTCCCGAGAGGTCCCAATGAACACTGAAGCTTTCTTT.

The V gene is TRBV6-4, the J gene TRBJ1-1, with D uncertain. V was trimmed by 5 bases and J by 1 base, leaving 8 bases between them. Germline V gene sequence: CDR1 MRHNA, CDR2 SNTAGT. The CDR3 runs 13 residues. CDR3 region: CASSSSRNTEAFF. CDR3 DNA: TGTGCCAGCAGTTCATCGAGGAACACTGAAGCTTTCTTT.

The V gene is TRBV27, the J gene TRBJ2-2; 9 nucleotides match TRBD1. V lost 5 bases, J lost 4 bases, and 5 bases stayed unmatched. This CDR3 has 15 amino acids. Per the germline V gene, CDR1 is MNHEY and CDR2 is SMNVEV (reference sequence). The CDR3 DNA follows: TGTGCCAGCAGTCAACACAGGGGGCGCACCGGGGAGCTGTTTTTT. Amino acid sequence: CASSQHRGRTGELFF.

This chain links TRBV19 with TRBJ1-2, with no clear D. Germline values: CDR1 LNHDA, CDR2 SQIVND (reference sequence). The CDR3 is made up of 15 amino acids. Trimming pared 4 bases from V and 4 bases from J, leaving 16 bases between. The chain's CDR3 is CASSTYQAPSYGYTF. The CDR3 region has the DNA TGTGCCAGTAGTACCTATCAGGCTCCCTCCTATGGCTACACCTTC.

The chain has TRBV7-6 and TRBJ2-1; unclear D gene. Trimming cost V 3 bases and J 0 bases, with 12 bases left between them. In germline, CDR1 is SGHVS, CDR2 FNYEAQ. This CDR3 contains 16 residues. The CDR3 is CASSLRTASSYNEQFF. The CDR3, as DNA: TGTGCCAGCAGCTTGAGGACGGCGAGCTCCTACAATGAGCAGTTCTTC.

The chain is built from TRBV15 and TRBJ1-1; weak D call: TRBD1 (5 bases). CDR1 is LNHNV and CDR2 is YYDKDF in the germline V gene (reference sequence). V lost 5 bases and J 0 bases, leaving 13 bases between the germline ends. This CDR3 comprises 15 residues. This CDR3 reads CATSGPDSMNTEAFF. Written as DNA, the CDR3 is TGTGCCACCAGCGGACCCGACAGCATGAACACTGAAGCTTTCTTT.

The V call is TRBV5-1, the J call TRBJ2-1; weak D call: TRBD2 (5 bases). Looked up from germline, CDR1 is SGHRS and CDR2 is YFSETQ. This CDR3 has 17 residues. V shed 0 bases and J shed 0 bases, with 13 bases lying between them. CDR3: CASSLAASLSSYNEQFF. DNA for the CDR3: TGCGCCAGCAGCTTGGCGGCTAGCCTTAGCTCCTACAATGAGCAGTTCTTC.

The CDR3 reads CASRKVAGDTDTQYF. DNA for the CDR3: TGTGCCAGTAGGAAGGTAGCGGGGGACACAGATACGCAGTATTTT. This chain connects TRBV19 to TRBJ2-3; 9 bases align to TRBD2. V lost 6 bases, J lost 2 bases, and 6 bases stayed unmatched. The CDR3 spans 15 residues. Looked up from germline, CDR1 is LNHDA and CDR2 is SQIVND (reference sequence).

The chain couples TRBV10-3 to TRBJ1-2, with TRBD1 matching 7 bases. There are 15 residues in the CDR3. V trimming: 7 bases; J trimming: 6 bases; junction bases outside the gene matches: 14. Germline assignment: CDR1 ENHRY and CDR2 SYGVKD. The CDR3 is CAITLDRTRPHGYTF. CDR3 coding DNA: TGTGCCATCACCCTGGACAGGACCCGTCCCCATGGCTACACCTTC.

The chain has TRBV9 and TRBJ2-2; TRBD2 agrees at 8 bases. This CDR3 is built from 15 residues. Per the germline V gene, CDR1 is SGDLS and CDR2 is YYNGEE. Trimming at V came to 0 bases and at J to 7 bases, leaving 5 bases not matched to a gene. The CDR3 DNA follows: TGTGCCAGCAGCGTAGCAGCGGGAGTGGTCGGGGAGCTGTTTTTT. The encoded protein is CASSVAAGVVGELFF.

The chain couples TRBV7-9 to TRBJ1-2, with 7 positions matching TRBD1. Per the germline V gene, CDR1 is SEHNR and CDR2 is FQNEAQ (reference sequence). With V trimmed by 7 bases and J by 6 bases, 8 bases remained unmatched. This CDR3 has 13 amino acids. The CDR3: CASTLDRENGYTF. The CDR3 DNA sequence: TGTGCCAGCACCCTCGACAGGGAGAATGGCTACACCTTC.

This rearrangement joins TRBV5-8 to TRBJ2-3; unclear D gene. The V and J ends lost 3 bases and 0 bases respectively, with 11 bases between them. The CDR3 is 15 residues long. Germline-derived CDR1 and CDR2 are SGHTS and YDEGEE. The CDR3 region is CASSSFSISTDTQYF. CDR3 bases: TGTGCCAGCAGCTCTTTCTCCATTAGCACAGATACGCAGTATTTT.

This clone was detected once. The chain combines TRBV9 with TRBJ1-2; no clear D. This CDR3 is 14 amino acids long. V was cut by 0 bases and J by 8 bases, with 14 bases left in between. Germline V gene lookup returns CDR1 SGDLS and CDR2 YYNGEE. The CDR3 spells CASSVDSASRGYTF. The CDR3 DNA sequence: TGTGCCAGCAGCGTAGACTCGGCTAGTCGCGGCTACACCTTC.

The chain has TRBV5-1 and TRBJ2-7; D may be TRBD2 (6 bases). This CDR3 contains 15 residues. V lost 4 bases and J 3 bases, leaving 17 bases between the germline ends. In germline, CDR1 is SGHRS, CDR2 YFSETQ. CDR3 DNA: TGCGCCAGCAGCCTTGAGGGGACTCTCGGCTACGAGCAGTACTTC. As protein: CASSLEGTLGYEQYF.

This clone was seen a single time. V gene TRBV6-5 combines with J gene TRBJ1-2; D not resolved. CDR1 and CDR2 from the germline V gene are MNHEY and SVGAGI. The CDR3 loop spans 13 amino acids. Trimming shortened V by 4 bases and J by 6 bases, and 12 bases separated the two germline ends. The CDR3 DNA follows: TGTGCCAGCAGTTCCTGGAACAGTAATGGCTACACCTTC. Translated: CASSSWNSNGYTF.

This chain connects TRBV27 to TRBJ2-3; D may be TRBD2 (5 bases). Germline CDR1 reads MNHEY; CDR2 reads SMNVEV (reference sequence). The CDR3 totals 16 residues. V shed 0 bases and J shed 0 bases, with 10 bases lying between them. The CDR3 is CASSLSRTGSTDTQYF. Here the CDR3 DNA reads TGTGCCAGCAGTTTATCCCGGACTGGGAGCACAGATACGCAGTATTTT.

In its sample, this clone was seen once. This chain links TRBV6-5 with TRBJ2-1; 11 bases are shared with TRBD2. This CDR3 comprises 16 residues. V lost 4 bases to trimming and J lost 3 bases; unmatched junction nucleotides: 5. Germline loops: CDR1 MNHEY, CDR2 SVGAGI. This chain's CDR3 is CASSSLAGGNYNEQFF. The CDR3 nucleotides are TGTGCCAGCAGTTCCCTAGCGGGGGGCAACTACAATGAGCAGTTCTTC.

The chain employs TRBV15 and TRBJ2-1; possible D gene TRBD2, 6 bases. Germline V gene data show CDR1 as LNHNV and CDR2 as YYDKDF (reference sequence). The CDR3 extends over 16 amino acids. V lost 5 bases and J lost 5, with 19 bases in between. As DNA, the CDR3 is TGTGCCACCAGCGGACTACCGGGACTTCGTAACAATGAGCAGTTCTTC. Translated, it gives CATSGLPGLRNNEQFF.

The CDR3 bases are TGTGCCAGCAGTGGGGTGAGGGGTGAGAGGGAAGCTTTCTTT. It translates to CASSGVRGEREAFF. V is TRBV2 and J is TRBJ1-1, with TRBD1 as a possible D gene (5 bases). CDR3 size: 14 residues. Germline CDR1 is SNHLY and CDR2 is FYNNEI. Trimming pared 4 bases from V and 8 bases from J, leaving 17 bases between.

The chain employs TRBV13 and TRBJ1-1; D call uncertain. This CDR3 spans 15 amino acids. Germline assignment: CDR1 PRHDT and CDR2 FYEKMQ (reference sequence). V was pared by 5 bases and J by 6 bases, with 19 bases between. CDR3 sequence (DNA): TGTGCCAGCAGCCTACAGATGCCGGTAGGGTCTGAAGCTTTCTTT. Its translation is CASSLQMPVGSEAFF.

V is TRBV4-1 and J is TRBJ2-5; 11 positions agree with TRBD2. The end of the DNA is better explained by TRBJ2-7, so the J call may be wrong. The V gene's germline CDR1 is MGHRA and CDR2 YSYEKL. This CDR3 region has 19 residues. The CDR3 DNA reads TGCGCCAGCAGCCAAGACCATGCTAGCGGGAGGTCTTGGGTTTACGAGCAGTACTTC. It is translated as CASSQDHASGRSWVYEQYF.

This clone has a single count. V is TRBV4-2 and J is TRBJ1-2; D is uncertain. Germline V CDR1 and CDR2: LGHNA, YNFKEQ. The length of the CDR3 is 14 residues. Trimming took off 3 bases at V and 1 base at J, with 9 bases between the two ends. In DNA, the CDR3 is TGTGCCAGCAGCCACCTCGACGGTAACTATGGCTACACCTTC. This translates into CASSHLDGNYGYTF.

This chain uses TRBV7-2 with TRBJ2-5, with 12 bases fitting TRBD2. The CDR3 loop spans 19 amino acids. Germline V gene sequence: CDR1 SGHTA, CDR2 FQGNSA. J was trimmed by 2 bases and V by 1 base; bases with no gene match: 11. CDR3 in amino acids: CASSLETSGSLRGQETQYF. The CDR3 DNA follows: TGTGCCAGCAGCTTAGAGACTAGCGGGAGTCTCAGGGGACAAGAGACCCAGTACTTC.

As concerns this clone: This sample also contains other DNA sequences that code for the same CDR3. The chain is built from TRBV18 and TRBJ2-7; D possibly corresponds to TRBD1 (5 bases). This CDR3 region has 13 residues. Germline V lookup: CDR1 KGHSH, CDR2 LQKENI. Trimming left V 0 bases short and J 4 bases short, with 7 bases between. CDR3 DNA sequence: TGTGCCAGCTCACCACCCGACAGTTACGAGCAGTACTTC. Amino acid sequence: CASSPPDSYEQYF. The whole variable domain, filled in from reference TRBV18 and TRBJ2-7, reads NAGVMQNPRHLVRRRGQEARLRCSPMKGHSHVYWYRQLPEEGLKFMVYLQKENIIDESGMPKERFSAEFPKEGPSILRIQQVVRGDSAAYFCASSPPDSYEQYFGPGTRLTVT.

The rearrangement links TRBV6-6 to TRBJ2-2; D gene uncertain. The CDR3 consists of 14 residues. Germline values: CDR1 MNHNY, CDR2 SVGAGI (reference sequence). V lost 0 bases, J lost 0 bases, and 2 bases lay in between. In nucleotides, the CDR3 is TGTGCCAGCAGTTACTCCCCGAACACCGGGGAGCTGTTTTTT. The encoded protein is CASSYSPNTGELFF.